Each of the 21 T cell receptor beta chains below was sequenced from the same sample in a study of cytomegalovirus exposure and HLA in healthy donors. Only in-frame clones appear in the TCRdb table, and some are missing; sequencing was by immunoSEQ multiplex PCR. The repertoire holds 200,000 or so clones, with about 93% as singletons. The sample was PBMCs. The receptors shown here come from a woman younger than 30 in good health and CMV-seronegative.

DNA for the CDR3: TGTGCCAGCAGTTTACCAGACTTGAACACTGAAGCTTTCTTT. Translating it yields CASSLPDLNTEAFF. This chain links TRBV28 with TRBJ1-1; unclear D gene. There are 14 residues in the CDR3. V was cut by 2 bases and J by 0 bases, with 7 bases left in between. Germline V lookup: CDR1 MDHEN, CDR2 SYDVKM.

The chain is built from TRBV9 and TRBJ2-7; possible D gene TRBD2, 5 bases. The CDR3 has 13 amino acids. Per the germline V gene, CDR1 is SGDLS and CDR2 is YYNGEE. Trimming removed 0 bases at V and 6 bases at J, with 10 bases between. The CDR3 DNA follows: TGTGCCAGCAGCGTAGTTTATGGAGGCGAGCAGTACTTC. Amino acids: CASSVVYGGEQYF.

The V gene is TRBV29-1, the J gene TRBJ1-1; D gene ambiguous. Deletions cut 5 bases from V and 1 base from J, with 8 bases between. Looked up from germline, CDR1 is SQVTM and CDR2 is ANQGSEA. CDR3 length equals 12 residues. The CDR3 protein is CSVRRGNTEAFF. As DNA, the CDR3 is TGCAGCGTTCGTCGGGGGAACACTGAAGCTTTCTTT.

This chain links TRBV28 with TRBJ1-5, with TRBD1 matching 7 bases. Germline CDR1 is MDHEN and CDR2 is SYDVKM. The CDR3 has 14 residues. V shed 8 bases and J 8 bases; nucleotides not matched to a gene: 12. CDR3 nucleotide sequence: TGTGCCAGCCTTCGCGCGGGAGGGGGCGAGCCCCAGCATTTT. This translates into CASLRAGGGEPQHF.

This clone was counted between two and nine times. The chain uses TRBV6-1 and TRBJ2-7, with 7 bases aligning to TRBD2. Germline CDR1 MNHNS, CDR2 SASEGT. This CDR3 has 14 residues. V lost 8 bases, J lost 3 bases, and 10 bases stayed unmatched. In DNA, the CDR3 is TGTGCCAGCGGGAGGGAGGTTCCCCTCTACGAGCAGTACTTC. Translated: CASGREVPLYEQYF.

The rearrangement links TRBV30 to TRBJ2-2, with a tentative D call TRBD2 (5 bases). CDR3 length equals 15 residues. Per germline, CDR1 GTSNPN and CDR2 SVGIG (reference sequence). V was pared by 0 bases and J by 3 bases, with 11 bases between. The CDR3 DNA reads TGTGCCTGGAGTGTACGACTATTCGACACCGGGGAGCTGTTTTTT. It yields the protein CAWSVRLFDTGELFF.

The rearrangement uses TRBV5-5 and TRBJ2-7; 11 bases are a match to TRBD1. With V trimmed by 2 bases and J by 3 bases, 1 base remained unmatched. This CDR3 is built from 14 residues. CDR1 and CDR2 (germline): SGHKS, YYEKEE (reference sequence). The CDR3 DNA reads as TGTGCCAGCAGCTTTGGGACAGGGGGCTACGAGCAGTACTTC. Protein: CASSFGTGGYEQYF.

This chain joins TRBV28 and TRBJ2-3; the D gene is possibly TRBD2 (6 bases). The CDR3 runs 16 residues. The germline CDR1 and CDR2 sequences are MDHEN and SYDVKM. V lost 3 bases to trimming and J lost 0 bases, with 13 bases between them. The CDR3 reads CASSFPKSGSTDTQYF. The CDR3 DNA reads TGTGCCAGCAGTTTCCCTAAAAGCGGGAGCACAGATACGCAGTATTTT.

This chain uses TRBV18 with TRBJ2-7, with D perhaps TRBD2 (6 bases). V lost 3 bases to trimming and J lost 0 bases, with 15 bases between them. The germline V gene encodes CDR1 KGHSH and CDR2 LQKENI. The CDR3 is 16 residues long. The CDR3 DNA reads TGTGCCAGCTCACCTGGTCAGGAGACTAGCTCCTACGAGCAGTACTTC. Its translation: CASSPGQETSSYEQYF.

This rearrangement joins TRBV25-1 to TRBJ1-5, with a weak D call TRBD1 (6 bases). This CDR3 has 12 residues. V was trimmed by 5 bases and J by 4 bases, leaving 6 bases between them. The germline CDR1 and CDR2 sequences are MGHDK and SYGVNS. CDR3 DNA sequence: TGTGCCAGCAGTAGGGGGAATCAGCCCCAGCATTTT. This codes for CASSRGNQPQHF.

This chain joins TRBV7-8 and TRBJ2-5; 8 bases are shared with TRBD1. From germline, CDR1 is SGHVS and CDR2 FQNEAQ. J lost 2 bases, V lost 3 bases, and 8 bases had no gene match. CDR3 size: 16 residues. CDR3 region: CASSFPQGELQETQYF. CDR3 nucleotide sequence: TGTGCCAGCAGCTTCCCACAGGGGGAGCTTCAAGAGACCCAGTACTTC.

This clone turned up a few times. The genes are TRBV30 and TRBJ1-1; D possibly corresponds to TRBD1 (5 bases). The length of the CDR3 is 14 residues. Germline V lookup: CDR1 GTSNPN, CDR2 SVGIG (reference sequence). Here the CDR3 DNA reads TGTGTCTTGTTGTGGGGCAGGGATAGCACTGAAGCTTTCTTT. The encoded protein is CVLLWGRDSTEAFF. The full variable domain, with the rest looked up from reference TRBV30 and TRBJ1-1, is SQTIHQWPATLVQPVGSPLSLECTVEGTSNPNLYWYRQAAGRGLQLLFYSVGIGQISSEVPQNLSASRPQDRQFILSSKKLLLSDSGFYLCVLLWGRDSTEAFFGQGTRLTVV.

The chain has TRBV18 and TRBJ2-1; 8 bases agree with TRBD1. The CDR3 is made up of 14 amino acids. Germline-derived CDR1 and CDR2 are KGHSH and LQKENI. With V trimmed by 5 bases and J by 2 bases, 2 bases remained unmatched. In nucleotides, the CDR3 is TGTGCCAGCTCAAGGACAGGGACCTACAATGAGCAGTTCTTC. Protein sequence: CASSRTGTYNEQFF.

Turning to this clone: Distinct nucleotide sequences in the sample also encode this CDR3. The chain employs TRBV30 and TRBJ1-1; D call uncertain. The CDR3 spans 13 residues. CDR1 is GTSNPN and CDR2 is SVGIG in the germline V gene (reference sequence). Trimming removed 0 bases at V and 1 base at J, with 6 bases between. The CDR3 sequence: CAWSVGQNTEAFF. CDR3 in DNA: TGTGCCTGGAGTGTTGGGCAGAACACTGAAGCTTTCTTT. Supplemented by reference TRBV30 and TRBJ1-1, the full variable domain reads SQTIHQWPATLVQPVGSPLSLECTVEGTSNPNLYWYRQAAGRGLQLLFYSVGIGQISSEVPQNLSASRPQDRQFILSSKKLLLSDSGFYLCAWSVGQNTEAFFGQGTRLTVV.

This rearrangement joins TRBV5-6 to TRBJ2-5; D is possibly TRBD1 (6 bases). Germline V lookup: CDR1 SGHDT, CDR2 YYEEEE. This CDR3 has 13 amino acids. Trimming removed 5 bases at V and 5 bases at J, with 13 bases between. The CDR3 DNA follows: TGTGCCAGCAGTTCAGGGGTCTCGGAGACCCAGTACTTC. It is translated as CASSSGVSETQYF.

CDR3 DNA sequence: TGCGCCAGCAGCTCCTCTTTGCTAGCGCCTGTCTACAATGAGCAGTTCTTC. It specifies CASSSSLLAPVYNEQFF. The chain carries TRBV5-1 and TRBJ2-1; D is possibly TRBD2 (6 bases). The germline V gene has CDR1 SGHRS and CDR2 YFSETQ. CDR3 size: 17 residues. The V gene lost 3 bases and the J gene lost 3 bases, with 19 bases spanning the gap.

The chain uses TRBV7-3 and TRBJ1-1; TRBD1 matches at 7 bases. The CDR3 contains 15 residues. Germline trimming cut 1 base from V and 8 bases from J; bases unmatched to any gene: 10. Germline V gene data show CDR1 as SGHTA and CDR2 as FQGTGA. The CDR3 nucleotides read TGTGCCAGCAGCTTAATCGGGGACAGCGCTTCAGAAGCTTTCTTT. Translation: CASSLIGDSASEAFF.

This sequence joins TRBV29-1 and TRBJ2-2; D possibly corresponds to TRBD1 (6 bases). The germline V gene has CDR1 SQVTM and CDR2 ANQGSEA. The CDR3 runs to 15 residues. With 5 bases removed from V and 0 bases from J, the gap between germline ends came to 13 bases. The CDR3 spells CSVPTRGANTGELFF. The CDR3 DNA sequence: TGCAGCGTTCCGACCAGGGGCGCGAACACCGGGGAGCTGTTTTTT.

This clone appeared a single time. The chain uses TRBV5-4 and TRBJ1-3; no reliable D call. The V gene lost 3 bases and the J gene lost 3 bases, with 13 bases spanning the gap. The CDR3 totals 15 residues. From germline, CDR1 is SGHNT and CDR2 YYREEE (reference sequence). This CDR3 reads CASSSRGLNGNTIYF. CDR3 in DNA: TGTGCCAGCAGCTCGCGGGGTTTGAATGGAAACACCATATATTTT.

The gene calls are TRBV27 and TRBJ2-7; TRBD2 aligns across 7 bases. CDR3 length: 17 residues. The germline V gene has CDR1 MNHEY and CDR2 SMNVEV (reference sequence). Germline trimming cut 5 bases from V and 3 bases from J; bases unmatched to any gene: 16. The CDR3 DNA is TGTGCCAGCAGTGGAGGACTAGGGACGGTAGTTGGCTACGAGCAGTACTTC. As protein: CASSGGLGTVVGYEQYF.

The J gene is TRBJ2-1, the V gene TRBV10-1; TRBD2 matches 7 bases. The CDR3 is 14 amino acids. Germline CDR1 is WNHNN and CDR2 is SYGVQD (reference sequence). Trimming took 6 bases from V and 0 from J; bases not matched to a gene: 2. The CDR3 here is CASRAGSSYNEQFF. The CDR3 DNA follows: TGCGCCAGCAGAGCGGGGAGCTCCTACAATGAGCAGTTCTTC.